Sequencing of this T cell receptor beta chain was carried out in a study of shared clonotypes between healthy human individuals. Notes on the study in general: Represented diversity (both genetic and exposure-history) was limited by the small number of donors. Generation of non-shared clonotypes was less probable than generation of clonotypes shared by all four donors.

Study donors comprised healthy, HIV-negative adults devoid of recent acute infection or vaccination. It was at deep level that the assay was run. Assay used: immunoSEQ multiplex PCR; TCRdb lists only in-frame clones, some missing. The profile shows around 1,100,000 clones, 70% to 85% of them singletons. V lost 3 bases and J lost 4, with 18 bases in between. CDR3 size: 16 residues. The germline V gene encodes CDR1 MDHEN and CDR2 SYDVKM. In regard to this clone: Its target is not known.

V and J are TRBV28 and TRBJ1-1; D is uncertain. This receptor was identified in a man aged 18 to 30 in good health. Some clones in this sample may be carry-over from other donors' samples. Material: memory CD4+ T cells from PBMCs. Subset noted: CD45RA-negative fraction. In nucleotides, the CDR3 is TGTGCCAGCAGTTTTGGGTCTTTAGAGGTGAGCACTGAAGCTTTCTTT. Its protein product is CASSFGSLEVSTEAFF.